This T cell receptor beta chain is drawn from a study of T cell repertoires in cytomegalovirus infection. Study at large: Peptides in the study included HLA-C-restricted and HLA-B-restricted CMV epitopes. Public signatures in TCR beta pointed to CMV infection and matching HLA type.

Trimming took off 8 bases at V and 1 base at J, with 15 bases between the two ends. Looked up from germline, CDR1 is MDHEN and CDR2 is SYDVKM. The CDR3 length is 16 residues. From the reads, TCRdb called clonotypes with MiXCR, one entry per CDR3 protein. The table lists some 800,000 distinct CDR3 sequences, 25% to 35% of them singletons. This clonotype was picked up a small number of times. Antigen specificity is unknown. Regarding the study as a whole: Ex vivo responses were dominated by HLA-C-restricted CMV-specific TCR beta clonotypes. Pooled public TCR beta family frequency picked out CMV carriers with the relevant HLA.

V is TRBV28 and J is TRBJ2-6; D unresolved. The sequences come from cultured CD8+ T cells from PBMCs, collected from culture after CMV antigen stimulation. This clonotype originated in a human donor in good health (CMV status not recorded). Some clones in this sample may be carry-over from other donors' samples. CDR3 nucleotides: TGTGCCAGCTCGTACCTGGCCGTTTCTGGGGCCAACGTCCTGACTTTC. Protein: CASSYLAVSGANVLTF.